Presented here are 4 T cell receptor beta chains from one specimen sequenced in a study of blood T cell repertoires in COVID-19. TCRdb keeps only in-frame clones here, not all; method: immunoSEQ multiplex PCR. In the table there are around 120,000 clones, approximately 87% of which are singletons. The sequenced sample consisted of peripheral blood. The receptors here all came from a man aged 50 to 59 with acute or convalescent COVID-19.

The chain links TRBV18 to TRBJ2-5; 12 nucleotides align to TRBD1. This CDR3 contains 19 residues. CDR1 is KGHSH and CDR2 is LQKENI in the germline V gene. V trimming: 3 bases; J trimming: 3 bases; junction bases outside the gene matches: 14. CDR3 sequence: CASSPISPWGTGGKETQYF. DNA for the CDR3: TGTGCCAGCTCACCTATAAGTCCCTGGGGGACAGGGGGCAAAGAGACCCAGTACTTC.

The V gene is TRBV27, the J gene TRBJ2-2; tentatively, D is TRBD2 (6 bases). V gave up 4 bases and J gave up 6 bases, with 12 bases separating them. Germline values: CDR1 MNHEY, CDR2 SMNVEV (reference sequence). This CDR3 spans 14 amino acids. CDR3 loop: CASSSWGGPGELFF. The CDR3 nucleotides are TGTGCCAGCAGTTCTTGGGGAGGTCCCGGGGAGCTGTTTTTT.

The chain is built from TRBV27 and TRBJ1-1; tentative D call: TRBD1 (5 bases). CDR3 length: 13 residues. From germline, CDR1 is MNHEY and CDR2 SMNVEV (reference sequence). Trimming left V 2 bases short and J 5 bases short, with 9 bases between. This chain's CDR3 is CASSLRGGTEAFF. In nucleotides, the CDR3 is TGTGCCAGCAGTTTAAGGGGAGGGACTGAAGCTTTCTTT.

This sequence joins TRBV6-5 and TRBJ2-5; 8 nucleotides align to TRBD1. J lost 4 bases, V lost 0 bases, and 7 bases had no gene match. The CDR3 spans 16 residues. The V gene's germline CDR1 is MNHEY and CDR2 SVGAGI. The CDR3 region has the DNA TGTGCCAGCAGTTACTCATTCAGGGGGCTAGGAGAGACCCAGTACTTC. Its protein is CASSYSFRGLGETQYF.